This entry describes one T cell receptor (beta chain). Antigen: not known. The sample originates from a study of somatic mutations in cytotoxic T cells in rheumatoid arthritis. Findings and caveats of the study: Exceedance of 20% of CD8+ cells by the largest CD8+ clone occurred in about an eighth of the roughly 60 patients. Age-matched healthy controls and rheumatoid arthritis patients had CD8+ T-cell clonality that did not differ significantly.

Trimming took 4 bases from V and 2 from J; bases not matched to a gene: 3. CDR3 length: 15 amino acids. Germline-derived CDR1 and CDR2 are MNHEY and SVGAGI. The data were produced by immunoSEQ multiplex PCR, yet TCRdb's version contains in-frame clones alone and is incomplete. The repertoire holds under 20,000 clones, around 84% seen once, with around 7% in the top ten. The TCR sequence derives from a woman aged 40 to 50 with rheumatoid arthritis. V and J are TRBV6-5 and TRBJ2-1, with 9 positions matching TRBD1. Sequencing was carried out using CD8+ T cells sorted from blood. CDR3 loop: CASSLGQGTYNEQFF. CDR3 coding DNA: TGTGCCAGCAGTTTGGGACAGGGAACCTACAATGAGCAGTTCTTC.